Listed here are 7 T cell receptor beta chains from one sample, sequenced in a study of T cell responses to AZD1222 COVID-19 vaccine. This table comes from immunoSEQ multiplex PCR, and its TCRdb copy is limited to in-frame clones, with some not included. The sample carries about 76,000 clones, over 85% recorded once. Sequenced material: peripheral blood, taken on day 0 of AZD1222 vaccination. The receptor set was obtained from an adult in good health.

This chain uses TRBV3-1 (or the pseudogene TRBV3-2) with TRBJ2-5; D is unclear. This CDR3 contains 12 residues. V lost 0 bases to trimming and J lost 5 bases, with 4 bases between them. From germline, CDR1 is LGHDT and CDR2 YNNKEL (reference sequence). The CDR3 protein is CASSQEGETQYF. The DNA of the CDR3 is TGTGCCAGCAGCCAAGAGGGGGAGACCCAGTACTTC.

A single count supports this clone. The chain's CDR3 is CASSPTGSNYGYTF. CDR3 bases: TGTGCCAGCAGCCCTACAGGTTCTAACTATGGCTACACCTTC. The chain recombines TRBV3-1 (or the pseudogene TRBV3-2) with TRBJ1-2, with a weak D call TRBD1 (5 bases). From germline, CDR1 is LGHDT and CDR2 YNNKEL (reference sequence). V lost 4 bases to trimming and J lost 0 bases, with 9 bases between them. This CDR3 is 14 amino acids long.

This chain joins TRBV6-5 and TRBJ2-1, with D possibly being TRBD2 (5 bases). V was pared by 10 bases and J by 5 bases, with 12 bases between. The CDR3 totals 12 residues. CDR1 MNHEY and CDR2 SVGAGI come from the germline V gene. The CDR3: CAIEDGNNEQFF. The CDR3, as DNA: TGTGCCATCGAGGACGGGAACAATGAGCAGTTCTTC.

CDR3 loop: CASSTRTAQETQYF. The CDR3 DNA follows: TGTGCCAGTAGTACCAGGACAGCGCAAGAGACCCAGTACTTC. J is TRBJ2-5 and V is TRBV19; D is perhaps TRBD1 (6 bases). The CDR3 is 14 residues long. V shed 4 bases and J shed 2 bases, with 11 bases lying between them. The germline V gene has CDR1 LNHDA and CDR2 SQIVND (reference sequence).

CDR3 nucleotides: TGTGCCATATCCGGGACAACCGACTATGGCTACACCTTC. Translation: CAISGTTDYGYTF. This rearrangement joins TRBV6-5 to TRBJ1-2, with D tentatively TRBD1 (6 bases). The V gene lost 10 bases and the J gene lost 3 bases, with 15 bases spanning the gap. The CDR3 has 13 amino acids. Germline V lookup: CDR1 MNHEY, CDR2 SVGAGI.

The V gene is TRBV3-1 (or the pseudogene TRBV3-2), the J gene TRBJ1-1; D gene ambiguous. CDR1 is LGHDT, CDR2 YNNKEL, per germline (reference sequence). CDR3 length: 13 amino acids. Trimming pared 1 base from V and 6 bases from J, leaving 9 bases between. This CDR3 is CASSQGADAEAFF. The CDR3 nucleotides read TGTGCCAGCAGCCAAGGGGCGGACGCTGAAGCTTTCTTT.

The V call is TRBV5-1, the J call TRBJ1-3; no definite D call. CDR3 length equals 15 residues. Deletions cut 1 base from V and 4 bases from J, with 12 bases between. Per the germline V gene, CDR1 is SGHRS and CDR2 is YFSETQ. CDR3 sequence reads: CASSLSPGGGNTIYF. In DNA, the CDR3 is TGCGCCAGCAGCTTGTCGCCAGGAGGAGGAAACACCATATATTTT.